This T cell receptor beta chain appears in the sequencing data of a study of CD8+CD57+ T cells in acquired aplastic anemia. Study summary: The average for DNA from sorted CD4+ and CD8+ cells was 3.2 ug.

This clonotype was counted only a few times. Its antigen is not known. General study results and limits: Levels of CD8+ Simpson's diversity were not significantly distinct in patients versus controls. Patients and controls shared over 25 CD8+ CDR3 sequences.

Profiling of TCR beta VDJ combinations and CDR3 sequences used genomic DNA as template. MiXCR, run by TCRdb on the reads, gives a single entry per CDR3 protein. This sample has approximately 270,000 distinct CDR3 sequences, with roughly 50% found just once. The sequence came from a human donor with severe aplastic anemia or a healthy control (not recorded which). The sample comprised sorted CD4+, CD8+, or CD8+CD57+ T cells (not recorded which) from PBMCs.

This chain's CDR3 is CSARVGGSYTEAFF. As DNA, the CDR3 is TGCAGTGCTAGGGTAGGGGGCAGTTACACTGAAGCTTTCTTT. This chain uses TRBV20-1 with TRBJ1-1; 7 nucleotides align to TRBD1. Germline CDR1 and CDR2: DFQATT and SNEGSKA (reference sequence). The trim removed 3 bases at V and 3 bases at J, leaving 7 bases unmatched. This CDR3 is built from 14 residues.